The rows below give T cell receptor beta chains drawn from one sample of a study of blood T cell repertoires in COVID-19. TCRdb's copy holds only in-frame clones and misses some; the assay was immunoSEQ multiplex PCR. The table records roughly 250,000 clones, roughly 86% of them present only once. Input material: peripheral blood. These TCRs come from a man aged 45-65 years with acute or convalescent COVID-19. CDR3s leave out the opening cysteine and the closing phenylalanine or tryptophan.

12,TRBV6-5,TRBJ1-5,ASNPTGGNQPQH
14,TRBV19,TRBJ2-7,ASSPRGIATWDEQY
14,TRBV13,TRBJ2-1,ASSLGLANYYNEQF
15,TRBV3-1/TRBV3-2,TRBJ1-6,ASSLRYLGQSSSPLH
10,TRBV7-8,TRBJ2-7,ASSSDTYEQY
13,TRBV28,TRBJ1-2,ASSLYGAAAYGYT
13,TRBV27,TRBJ2-2,ASSLGLANTGELF
12,TRBV2,TRBJ1-5,ASSVERSNQPQH
13,TRBV2,TRBJ2-7,ASSVLTGGTYEQY
13,TRBV18,TRBJ1-4,ASSPTGTGNEKLF
12,TRBV6-1,TRBJ1-2,ASSEGDRGYGYT
9,TRBV30,TRBJ2-7,AWSTAYEQY
13,TRBV27,TRBJ2-7,ASSLRPGTTYEQY